These 20 T cell receptor beta chains originate from one sample sequenced in a study of shared clonotypes between healthy human individuals. The naive CD8 subset, CD45RO-negative cells positively selected for CCR7, excluded terminally differentiated effector memory CD45RA+ cells. TCRdb's copy holds only in-frame clones and misses some; the assay was immunoSEQ multiplex PCR. This sample carries 600,000 or so clones, 90% to 95% of them seen once, and the ten largest clones take approximately 0.11%. Sequenced material: naive CD8+ T cells sorted from blood. These receptors all come from a woman between 25 and 40 years old in good health.

This rearrangement joins TRBV7-9 to TRBJ2-3; D is undetermined. There are 12 residues in the CDR3. Germline loops: CDR1 SEHNR, CDR2 FQNEAQ (reference sequence). Trimming took off 4 bases at V and 4 bases at J, with 6 bases between the two ends. This CDR3 is CASSYSPDTQYF. The CDR3 DNA sequence: TGTGCCAGCAGCTACAGTCCAGATACGCAGTATTTT.

V is TRBV28 and J is TRBJ1-1, with 11 positions matching TRBD1. Looked up from germline, CDR1 is MDHEN and CDR2 is SYDVKM. With 6 bases clipped from V and 5 bases from J, the junction kept 8 bases outside the gene matches. The CDR3 spans 15 residues. CDR3 in amino acids: CASRDRGQGVTEAFF. The CDR3 DNA follows: TGTGCCAGCAGGGATCGGGGACAGGGGGTAACTGAAGCTTTCTTT.

The V and J genes are TRBV27 and TRBJ1-4; 9 bases map to TRBD1. This CDR3 has 15 amino acids. Germline lookup yields CDR1 MNHEY and CDR2 SMNVEV (reference sequence). V shed 5 bases and J 4 bases; nucleotides not matched to a gene: 5. The DNA of the CDR3 is TGTGCCAGCAGTGCCGGGACAGGGCGTAATGAAAAACTGTTTTTT. Translated: CASSAGTGRNEKLFF. Complete variable domain (other parts from reference TRBV27 and TRBJ1-4): EAQVTQNPRYLITVTGKKLTVTCSQNMNHEYMSWYRQDPGLGLRQIYYSMNVEVTDKGDVPEGYKVSRKEKRNFPLILESPSPNQTSLYFCASSAGTGRNEKLFFGSGTQLSVL.

A single count supports this clone. The genes are TRBV27 and TRBJ2-1; the D is unclear. The CDR3 is 11 amino acids. Germline V gives CDR1 MNHEY, CDR2 SMNVEV (reference sequence). V lost 8 bases and J 4 bases, leaving 6 bases between the germline ends. As DNA, the CDR3 is TGTGCCAGCGGGCGTTACAATGAGCAGTTCTTC. As protein: CASGRYNEQFF.

The V call is TRBV27, the J call TRBJ2-1; perhaps TRBD2 as D (6 bases). CDR3 length: 15 residues. V gave up 1 base and J gave up 4 bases, with 11 bases separating them. Germline CDR1 is MNHEY and CDR2 is SMNVEV (reference sequence). As DNA, the CDR3 is TGTGCCAGCAGTTTATGGCTAGCGAGATACAATGAGCAGTTCTTC. Its protein product is CASSLWLARYNEQFF.

The rearrangement joins TRBV7-9 to TRBJ2-1; D perhaps matches TRBD2 (6 bases). Trimming left V 5 bases short and J 8 bases short, with 19 bases between. Germline values: CDR1 SEHNR, CDR2 FQNEAQ (reference sequence). This CDR3 is built from 15 residues. The CDR3 DNA reads as TGTGCCAGCAGCCCTATCTCCGGGAGAGGCTATGAGCAGTTCTTC. It encodes CASSPISGRGYEQFF. Looking up the rest from reference TRBV7-9 and TRBJ2-1 gives the full variable domain: DTGVSQNPRHKITKRGQNVTFRCDPISEHNRLYWYRQTLGQGPEFLTYFQNEAQLEKSRLLSDRFSAERPKGSFSTLEIQRTEQGDSAMYLCASSPISGRGYEQFFGPGTRLTVL.

The CDR3 nucleotides read TGTGCCAGCAGTCCCTCTTCGACAGCACCGTACGAGCAGTACTTC. Amino acid sequence: CASSPSSTAPYEQYF. The V call is TRBV6-5, the J call TRBJ2-7; D might be TRBD1 (5 bases). Trimming removed 5 bases from V and 4 bases from J, with 18 bases in between. CDR1 is MNHEY, CDR2 SVGAGI, per germline. The CDR3 is 15 amino acids.

Concerning this clone itself: One end of the junction fails to match germline, which may point to a read error. The chain employs TRBV9 and TRBJ2-1; D call uncertain. This CDR3 comprises 11 residues. CDR1 and CDR2 from the germline V gene are SGDLS and YYNGEE. Written as DNA, the CDR3 is TGTGCCAGCAGCGCCCGGCCTCTTAGGGTCTTC. Protein: CASSARPLRVF. The variable domain in full, completed from reference TRBV9 and TRBJ2-1, reads DSGVTQTPKHLITATGQRVTLRCSPRSGDLSVYWYQQSLDQGLQFLIQYYNGEERAKGNILERFSAQQFPDLHSELNLSSLELGDSALYFCASSARPLRVFGPGTRLTVL.

The chain is built from TRBV29-1 and TRBJ1-2; no definite D call. V was pared by 4 bases and J by 8 bases, with 14 bases between. There are 12 residues in the CDR3. The germline gives CDR1 SQVTM, CDR2 ANQGSEA. The CDR3 coding sequence is TGCAGCGTTGTCCCAGTGGTCGAGGGCTACACCTTC. Its protein product is CSVVPVVEGYTF.

In this sample, this clone turned up once. The chain recombines TRBV13 with TRBJ2-2; TRBD1 might be the D (5 bases). Germline V gene sequence: CDR1 PRHDT, CDR2 FYEKMQ (reference sequence). The length of the CDR3 is 14 residues. V lost 4 bases, J lost 4 bases, and 10 bases lay in between. The CDR3 reads CASSSVRGTGELFF. The CDR3 coding sequence is TGTGCCAGCAGCTCGGTAAGGGGCACCGGGGAGCTGTTTTTT.

The rearrangement joins TRBV27 to TRBJ2-1, with 7 bases identical to TRBD2. CDR3 size: 15 residues. Looked up from germline, CDR1 is MNHEY and CDR2 is SMNVEV (reference sequence). With V trimmed by 8 bases and J by 6 bases, 13 bases remained unmatched. The chain's CDR3 is CASGHRAGVGNEQFF. The CDR3 DNA sequence: TGTGCCAGCGGACACCGGGCGGGAGTCGGCAATGAGCAGTTCTTC.

The rearrangement uses TRBV19 and TRBJ2-7; tentatively, D is TRBD2 (5 bases). This CDR3 contains 15 residues. Per germline, CDR1 LNHDA and CDR2 SQIVND (reference sequence). V lost 3 bases to trimming and J lost 2 bases, with 14 bases between them. The chain's CDR3 is CASSMAGRGTYEQYF. The CDR3 DNA reads TGTGCCAGTAGTATGGCCGGTCGGGGAACCTACGAGCAGTACTTC.

A few counts support this clone. The sample has other DNA sequences that encode this CDR3 too. CDR3 sequence (DNA): TGTGCCAGCAGCGTAAACACTGAAGCTTTCTTT. Translating gives CASSVNTEAFF. This chain links TRBV5-4 with TRBJ1-1; unclear D gene. The V and J ends lost 4 bases and 2 bases respectively, with 3 bases between them. The CDR3 spans 11 residues. CDR1 is SGHNT, CDR2 YYREEE, per germline (reference sequence).

The rearrangement joins TRBV28 to TRBJ2-3, with TRBD2 matching over 8 bases. Germline-derived CDR1 and CDR2 are MDHEN and SYDVKM. V lost 3 bases, J lost 4 bases, and 12 bases stayed unmatched. The CDR3 sequence is 17 residues long. This CDR3 reads CASSLLSGLEIPDTQYF. The CDR3 DNA reads TGTGCCAGCAGTTTGTTATCGGGACTAGAAATTCCAGATACGCAGTATTTT.

On this clone itself: Other DNA sequences in the sample encode the same CDR3. The rearrangement links TRBV19 to TRBJ2-7; D is uncertain. The CDR3 extends over 13 amino acids. Germline CDR1 and CDR2: LNHDA and SQIVND (reference sequence). V gave up 3 bases and J gave up 0 bases, with 6 bases separating them. CDR3 coding DNA: TGTGCCAGTAGTATCAGCCACTCCTACGAGCAGTACTTC. As protein: CASSISHSYEQYF.

The V and J genes are TRBV4-1 and TRBJ2-1, with unresolved D. Germline V gene data show CDR1 as MGHRA and CDR2 as YSYEKL. The CDR3 is 15 amino acids. Trimming took 0 bases from V and 10 from J, leaving 16 bases between them. The DNA for the CDR3 is TGCGCCAGCAGCCAAGATTCAAACGCTGGAGCGGAGCAGTTCTTC. This encodes CASSQDSNAGAEQFF.

The chain has TRBV14 and TRBJ2-7; D gene unclear. The V end lost 1 base, the J end lost 7 bases, and 5 bases lay between the germline ends. The germline V gene has CDR1 SGHDN and CDR2 FVKESK. The CDR3 totals 11 residues. The CDR3 DNA reads TGTGCCAGCAGCCAAGTCTATGAGCAGTACTTC. It translates to CASSQVYEQYF.

Regarding this clone: The identical CDR3 is also encoded by other nucleotide sequences in the sample. The chain couples TRBV19 to TRBJ2-1; perhaps TRBD2 as D (5 bases). This CDR3 region has 15 residues. Germline values: CDR1 LNHDA, CDR2 SQIVND (reference sequence). V dropped 5 bases and J dropped 0 bases, with 11 bases sitting between them. The CDR3 DNA sequence: TGTGCCAGTAGTCCCTCGGGAAGCTCCTACAATGAGCAGTTCTTC. Protein: CASSPSGSSYNEQFF.

For the CDR3, the DNA is TGTGCCAGCAGTTTTTCATCGGGTGCTCCTCTCTACGAGCAGTACTTC. Translated, it gives CASSFSSGAPLYEQYF. The chain links TRBV27 to TRBJ2-7; D gene uncertain. Germline V gene sequence: CDR1 MNHEY, CDR2 SMNVEV (reference sequence). The germline V and J ends were trimmed by 3 bases and 3 bases, with 18 bases remaining between them. The CDR3 extends over 16 amino acids.

The CDR3 reads CASSETPRDTQYF. In nucleotides, the CDR3 is TGCGCCAGCAGTGAGACCCCACGGGATACGCAGTATTTT. The chain uses TRBV10-1 and TRBJ2-3; D remains unclear. Germline V CDR1 and CDR2: WNHNN, SYGVQD (reference sequence). V lost 2 bases to trimming and J lost 6 bases, with 9 bases between them. This CDR3 has 13 residues.